The clone carrying this T cell receptor (beta chain) was seen just once. What it binds is unknown. In each sample, roughly 0.95-10 million cryopreserved PBMC were present before DNA extraction. The data are from a study of long-term antiretroviral therapy in people with HIV. Regarding the study as a whole: From about 2004 to 2018, blood was obtained, possibly while participants received older ART regimens. Patients on ART gained diversity, which nonetheless stayed below transplant donor controls.

Researchers ran immunoSEQ v3.0 at survey level. Roughly 35,000-50,000 T-cell genomes per sample were the sequencing target. Data came from immunoSEQ multiplex PCR; TCRdb stores just in-frame clones and leaves some out. The sample consists of around 17,000 clones, 88% of them appearing once. CDR1 SGHDT and CDR2 YYEEEE come from the germline V gene. V was trimmed by 4 bases and J by 3 bases, leaving 17 bases between them. CDR3 length equals 15 residues. The chain recombines TRBV5-6 with TRBJ2-7; maybe TRBD1 (5 bases). This receptor was taken from a man aged 50-59 years with HIV. The specimen comprised unsorted PBMCs, sampled 6.9 years after starting antiretroviral therapy. DNA for the CDR3: TGTGCCAGCAGCCCAGGGCTCAGATCGGGCTACGAGCAGTACTTC. This sequence encodes CASSPGLRSGYEQYF.